The rows below give T cell receptor beta chains drawn from one sample of a study of esophageal squamous cell carcinoma under preoperative chemotherapy. TCRdb re-called the PCR reads through MiXCR, storing one row per CDR3 protein. The sample holds 15,000 or so distinct CDR3 sequences, around 45% seen once. The sample here was taken from a patient given preoperative chemotherapy. Receptors were obtained from a human donor with esophageal squamous cell carcinoma. The donor label of this sample is uncertain. CDR3s include the opening cysteine and the closing phenylalanine or tryptophan. Each record gives: CDR3 protein, clone size, CDR3 length, V gene. Not every row has a clone size; where given, it reads once, few, many or a size class.

CASSLKGSVSGLLNKDTQYF | . | 20 | TRBV7-3
CASSGGRGGGEETQYF | . | 16 | TRBV7-2
CASRREEDGYNEQFF | many | 15 | TRBV12-3/TRBV12-4
CASTRRGGRSGELFF | few | 15 | TRBV7-8
CASRGGRAENIQYF | . | 14 | TRBV11-1
CSAREESSGRDTQYF | many | 15 | TRBV20-1
CASSLGTSGTTYNEQFF | few | 17 | TRBV11-3
CAGSEVRGTDTQYF | . | 14 | TRBV7-3
CASSRDRGLETQYF | few | 14 | TRBV6-1
CASSPGQGGQNIQYF | . | 15 | TRBV7-9
CASSPSSGWETQYF | many | 14 | TRBV11-3
CTSSLEVAYEQYF | . | 13 | TRBV7-2
CASSRTGEQETQYF | . | 14 | TRBV7-7
CASSLTLLAKNIQYF | . | 15 | TRBV11-2
CASWDRGKYNEQFF | . | 14 | TRBV19
CASSFRQGAYEQFF | . | 14 | TRBV7-2
CASRGREGGDTETQYF | . | 16 | TRBV7-2
CASSTFRGEKLFF | . | 13 | TRBV28
CASSLGAGGLYEQYF | few | 15 | TRBV7-2
CASSFQGADTQYF | . | 13 | TRBV7-2
CASSLGINRNNEQFF | medium-sized | 15 | TRBV7-7
CARRLAGRGQETQYF | . | 15 | TRBV6-1
CASSFLAGGEETQYF | once | 15 | TRBV5-6
CASSPTGRETQYF | . | 13 | TRBV5-5
CASSPGGSGSNNEQFF | . | 16 | TRBV6-1
CASSLTNEQFF | few | 11 | TRBV5-1
CASRVDNAQYF | . | 11 | TRBV12-3/TRBV12-4
CASSHMSSYNAQFF | . | 14 | TRBV6-5
CASSGGPWTEQFF | few | 13 | TRBV7-2
CASSFPGETQYF | many | 12 | TRBV7-2
CASSAGPGAVAQDTQYF | . | 17 | TRBV7-2
CASSLYWGLETQYF | large | 14 | TRBV7-2
CASSLDKLAGSSSYNEQFF | . | 19 | TRBV11-3
CASSVGLGGHAPDTQYF | . | 17 | TRBV7-6
CASSQGLAVSGYTQYF | . | 16 | TRBV12-3/TRBV12-4
CASSLGPGRIKNIQYF | . | 16 | TRBV7-2
CASSPRSGGAETQYF | . | 15 | TRBV7-3
CASSLVALAGASYEQYF | . | 17 | TRBV7-2
CASSPQRVYNEQFF | . | 14 | TRBV11-1
CASSGRTSGTRETQYF | . | 16 | TRBV6-1
CASSESAGTETQYF | . | 14 | TRBV6-1
CASSFSRIIAGGANEQFF | few | 18 | TRBV7-8
CASSFPTSGCRLEDTQYF | . | 18 | TRBV7-2
CASSSEGPADTQYF | many | 14 | TRBV7-2
CASSWGTTGTDTQYF | . | 15 | TRBV6-5
CASTAGTAGAWTGELFF | few | 17 | TRBV6-2/TRBV6-3
CATRLLGLAGTDTQYF | many | 16 | TRBV6-2/TRBV6-3
CASSDVFSGSYEQYF | . | 15 | TRBV6-1
CATDWAGVSYEQYF | many | 14 | TRBV7-2
CASSLAGQGYNEQYF | . | 15 | TRBV12-3/TRBV12-4
CASSRSSGSYNEQFF | . | 15 | TRBV7-8
CASSFPTSGDTDTQYF | few | 16 | TRBV7-9